This passage covers 3 T cell receptor beta chains from one sample sequenced in a study of T cells after yellow fever vaccination. TCRdb called the 5' RACE reads again in MiXCR, with one record for every CDR3 protein. The table lists about 170,000 distinct CDR3 sequences, approximately 6% of them singletons. The sequenced sample was CD4+ T cells sorted from PBMCs, obtained on the day of the first yellow fever vaccination. The origin of the receptors is a young man who received the YFV17D yellow fever vaccine.

This clonotype has a count of ten or more. The V and J genes are TRBV18 and TRBJ1-2, with 7 bases identical to TRBD1. Unmatched junction bases numbered 3, after V lost 5 bases and J lost 0 bases. Germline V CDR1 and CDR2: KGHSH, LQKENI. The CDR3 is 14 residues long. The CDR3: CASSTDRSNYGYTF. The CDR3 DNA reads as TGTGCCAGCTCAACGGACAGGTCTAACTATGGCTACACCTTC.

The chain has TRBV29-1 and TRBJ1-3, with D possibly TRBD1 on 5 matching bases. The V and J ends lost 7 bases and 6 bases respectively, with 10 bases between them. Germline V gene sequence: CDR1 SQVTM, CDR2 ANQGSEA. CDR3 length: 11 amino acids. The CDR3 DNA reads as TGCAGCGCTGTCAGGGAAAACACCATATATTTT. Translated, it gives CSAVRENTIYF.

The rearrangement uses TRBV5-6 and TRBJ1-1; D call uncertain. The CDR3 runs 11 residues. V was pared by 2 bases and J by 7 bases, with 6 bases between. The germline CDR1 and CDR2 sequences are SGHDT and YYEEEE. The CDR3 DNA is TGTGCCAGCAGCTTACCAGGTGAAGCTTTCTTT. Amino acid sequence: CASSLPGEAFF.